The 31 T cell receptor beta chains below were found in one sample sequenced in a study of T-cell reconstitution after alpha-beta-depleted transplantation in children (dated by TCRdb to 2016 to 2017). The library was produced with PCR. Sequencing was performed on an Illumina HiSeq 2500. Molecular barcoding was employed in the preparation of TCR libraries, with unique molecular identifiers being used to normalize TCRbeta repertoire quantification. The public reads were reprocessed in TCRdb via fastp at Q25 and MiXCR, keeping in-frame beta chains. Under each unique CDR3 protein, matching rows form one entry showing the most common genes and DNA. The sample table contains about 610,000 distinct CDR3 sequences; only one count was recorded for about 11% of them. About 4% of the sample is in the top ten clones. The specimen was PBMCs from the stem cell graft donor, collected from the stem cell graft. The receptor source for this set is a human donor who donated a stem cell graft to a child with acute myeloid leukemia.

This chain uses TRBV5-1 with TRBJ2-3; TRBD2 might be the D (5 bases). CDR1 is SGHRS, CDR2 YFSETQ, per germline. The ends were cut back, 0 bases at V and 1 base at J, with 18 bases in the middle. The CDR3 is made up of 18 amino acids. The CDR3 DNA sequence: TGCGCCAGCAGCTTGGCCAAAACCCGGGGTGGGGGCACAGATACGCAGTATTTT. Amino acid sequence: CASSLAKTRGGGTDTQYF.

The CDR3 loop reads CASSYSELGTEAFF. CDR3 coding DNA: TGTGCCAGCAGTTACTCGGAACTAGGCACTGAAGCTTTCTTT. The gene calls are TRBV6-5 and TRBJ1-1, with unresolved D. This CDR3 region has 14 residues. CDR1 and CDR2 (germline): MNHEY, SVGAGI. V gave up 0 bases and J gave up 4 bases, with 9 bases separating them.

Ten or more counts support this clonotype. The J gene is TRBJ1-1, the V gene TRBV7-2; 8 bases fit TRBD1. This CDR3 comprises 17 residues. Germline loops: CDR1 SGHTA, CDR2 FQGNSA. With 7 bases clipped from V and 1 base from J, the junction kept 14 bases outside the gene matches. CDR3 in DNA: TGTGCCAGCACCCCACCCCACAGGGGGACACAGAACACTGAAGCTTTCTTT. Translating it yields CASTPPHRGTQNTEAFF.

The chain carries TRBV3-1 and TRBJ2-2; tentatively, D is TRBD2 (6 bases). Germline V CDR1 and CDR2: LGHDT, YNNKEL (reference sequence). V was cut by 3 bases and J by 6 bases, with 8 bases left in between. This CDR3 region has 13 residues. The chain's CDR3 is CASSHSGAGELFF. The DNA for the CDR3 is TGTGCCAGCAGCCATTCGGGAGCCGGGGAGCTGTTTTTT.

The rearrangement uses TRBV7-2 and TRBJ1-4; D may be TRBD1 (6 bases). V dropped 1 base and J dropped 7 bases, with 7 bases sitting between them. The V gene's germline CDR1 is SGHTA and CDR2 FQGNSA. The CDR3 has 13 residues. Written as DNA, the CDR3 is TGTGCCAGCAGCTTAGTCAGGGGTGAAAAACTGTTTTTT. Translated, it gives CASSLVRGEKLFF.

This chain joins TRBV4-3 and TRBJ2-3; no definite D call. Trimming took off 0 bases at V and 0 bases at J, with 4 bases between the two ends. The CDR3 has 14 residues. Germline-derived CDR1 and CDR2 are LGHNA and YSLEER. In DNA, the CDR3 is TGCGCCAGCAGCCAAGAGAGAAGCACAGATACGCAGTATTTT. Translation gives CASSQERSTDTQYF.

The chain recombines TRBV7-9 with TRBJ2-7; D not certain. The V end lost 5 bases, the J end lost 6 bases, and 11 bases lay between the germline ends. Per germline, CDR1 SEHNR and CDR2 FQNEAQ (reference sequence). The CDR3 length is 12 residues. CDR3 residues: CASSPLGPEQYF. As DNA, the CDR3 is TGTGCCAGCAGCCCCCTCGGGCCCGAGCAGTACTTC. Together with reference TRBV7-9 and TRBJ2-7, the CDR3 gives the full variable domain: DTGVSQNPRHKITKRGQNVTFRCDPISEHNRLYWYRQTLGQGPEFLTYFQNEAQLEKSRLLSDRFSAERPKGSFSTLEIQRTEQGDSAMYLCASSPLGPEQYFGPGTRLTVT.

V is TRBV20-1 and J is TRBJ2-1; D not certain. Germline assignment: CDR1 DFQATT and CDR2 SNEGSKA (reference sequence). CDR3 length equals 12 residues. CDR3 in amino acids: CRISSSYNEQFF. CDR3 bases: TGCAGAATCTCTAGCTCCTACAATGAGCAGTTCTTC.

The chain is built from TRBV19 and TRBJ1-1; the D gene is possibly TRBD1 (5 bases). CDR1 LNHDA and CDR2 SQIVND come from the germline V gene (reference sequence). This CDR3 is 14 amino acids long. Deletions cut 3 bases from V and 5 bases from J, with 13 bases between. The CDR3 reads CASSISGARTEAFF. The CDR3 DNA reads TGTGCCAGTAGTATCTCCGGGGCGAGGACTGAAGCTTTCTTT. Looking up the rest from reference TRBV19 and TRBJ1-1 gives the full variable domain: DGGITQSPKYLFRKEGQNVTLSCEQNLNHDAMYWYRQDPGQGLRLIYYSQIVNDFQKGDIAEGYSVSREKKESFPLTVTSAQKNPTAFYLCASSISGARTEAFFGQGTRLTVV.

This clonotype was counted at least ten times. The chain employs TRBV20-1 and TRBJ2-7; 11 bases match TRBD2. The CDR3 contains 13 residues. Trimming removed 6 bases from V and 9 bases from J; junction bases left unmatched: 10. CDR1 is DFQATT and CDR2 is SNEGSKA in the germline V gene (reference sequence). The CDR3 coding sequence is TGCAGTGCCATACTAGCGGGAGTTTCAGCGCAGTACTTC. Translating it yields CSAILAGVSAQYF.

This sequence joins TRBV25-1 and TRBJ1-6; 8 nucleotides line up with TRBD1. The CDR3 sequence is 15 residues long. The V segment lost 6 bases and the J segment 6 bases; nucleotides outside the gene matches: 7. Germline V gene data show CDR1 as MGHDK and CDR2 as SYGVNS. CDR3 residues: CASSRDRNFNSPLHF. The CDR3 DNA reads TGTGCCAGCAGCCGGGACAGGAACTTTAATTCACCCCTCCACTTT.

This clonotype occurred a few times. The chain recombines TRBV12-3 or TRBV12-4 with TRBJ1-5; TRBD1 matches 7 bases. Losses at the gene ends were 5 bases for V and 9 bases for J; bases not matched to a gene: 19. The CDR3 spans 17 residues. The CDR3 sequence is CASSGGGGKGTVVPQHF. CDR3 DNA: TGTGCCAGCAGTGGCGGAGGGGGCAAGGGGACCGTTGTGCCCCAGCATTTT.

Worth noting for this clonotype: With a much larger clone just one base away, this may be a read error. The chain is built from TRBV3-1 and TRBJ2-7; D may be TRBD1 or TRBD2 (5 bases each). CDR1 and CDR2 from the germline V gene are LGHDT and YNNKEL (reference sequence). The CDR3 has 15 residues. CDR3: CASSPRRGASYEQHF. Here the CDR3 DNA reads TGTGCCAGCAGCCCCCGAAGGGGAGCATCCTACGAGCAGCACTTC.

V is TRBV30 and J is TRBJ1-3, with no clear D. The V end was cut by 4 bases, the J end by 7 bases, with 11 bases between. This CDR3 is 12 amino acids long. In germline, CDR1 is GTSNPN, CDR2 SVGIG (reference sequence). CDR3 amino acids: CAWTGGANTIYF. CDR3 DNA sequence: TGTGCCTGGACGGGAGGAGCGAACACCATATATTTT.

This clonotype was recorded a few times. The CDR3 nucleotides are TGTGCCAGCAGCTTTGTCCGACTAGCGGGAGGACCGAACACCGGGGAGCTGTTTTTT. The encoded protein is CASSFVRLAGGPNTGELFF. This chain links TRBV5-4 with TRBJ2-2; 13 nucleotides align to TRBD2. V was pared by 2 bases and J by 0 bases, with 7 bases of the junction left unmatched. Looked up from germline, CDR1 is SGHNT and CDR2 is YYREEE (reference sequence). The CDR3 contains 19 residues.

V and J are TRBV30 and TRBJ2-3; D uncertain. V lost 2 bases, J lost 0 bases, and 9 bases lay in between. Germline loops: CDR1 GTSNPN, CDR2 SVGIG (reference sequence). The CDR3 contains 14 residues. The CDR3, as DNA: TGTGCCTGGAGTTCTTACTCTAGCACAGATACGCAGTATTTT. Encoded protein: CAWSSYSSTDTQYF.

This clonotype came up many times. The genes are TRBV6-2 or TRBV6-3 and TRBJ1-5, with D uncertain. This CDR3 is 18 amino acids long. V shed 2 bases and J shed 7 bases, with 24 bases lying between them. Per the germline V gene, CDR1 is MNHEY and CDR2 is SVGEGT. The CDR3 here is CASSYRTGEGSFWQPQHF. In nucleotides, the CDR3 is TGTGCCAGCAGTTACCGAACCGGAGAAGGGAGTTTTTGGCAGCCCCAGCATTTT.

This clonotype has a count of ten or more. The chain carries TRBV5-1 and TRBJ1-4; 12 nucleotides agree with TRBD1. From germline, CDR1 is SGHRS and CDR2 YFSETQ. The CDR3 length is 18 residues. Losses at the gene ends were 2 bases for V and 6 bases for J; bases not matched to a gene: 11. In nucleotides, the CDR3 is TGCGCCAGCAGCTTCCACCGGGACAGGGGGCGCGATGATGAAAAACTGTTTTTT. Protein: CASSFHRDRGRDDEKLFF.

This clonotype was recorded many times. The CDR3 protein is CASSSSGQSYEQYF. The CDR3 nucleotides read TGTGCCAGCAGTTCTAGCGGGCAGTCCTACGAGCAGTACTTC. The V gene is TRBV12-3 or TRBV12-4, the J gene TRBJ2-7, with 8 nucleotides matching TRBD2. J lost 1 base, V lost 4 bases, and 3 bases had no gene match. This CDR3 has 14 residues.

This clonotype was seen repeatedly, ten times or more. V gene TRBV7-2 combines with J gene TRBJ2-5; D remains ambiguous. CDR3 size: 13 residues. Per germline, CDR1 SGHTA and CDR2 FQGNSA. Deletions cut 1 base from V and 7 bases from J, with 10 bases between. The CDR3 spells CASSLDQLGTQYF. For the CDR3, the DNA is TGTGCCAGCAGCTTAGACCAGCTGGGGACCCAGTACTTC.

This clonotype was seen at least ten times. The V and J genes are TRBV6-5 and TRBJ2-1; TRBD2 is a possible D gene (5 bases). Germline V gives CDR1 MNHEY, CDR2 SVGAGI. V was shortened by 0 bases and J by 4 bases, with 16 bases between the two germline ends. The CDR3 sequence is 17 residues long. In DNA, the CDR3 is TGTGCCAGCAGTTACTCGGGGAGTAGCGTGGGGTACAATGAGCAGTTCTTC. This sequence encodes CASSYSGSSVGYNEQFF.

CDR3 in amino acids: CSAREAGVPNIQYF. In DNA form, the CDR3 reads TGCAGTGCTAGAGAGGCGGGAGTCCCAAACATTCAGTACTTC. This chain links TRBV20-1 with TRBJ2-4; TRBD2 matches 7 bases. Trimming cost V 0 bases and J 6 bases; bases outside gene matches: 5. There are 14 residues in the CDR3. Germline V CDR1 and CDR2: DFQATT, SNEGSKA (reference sequence).

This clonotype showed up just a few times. CDR3 region: CASSLASGLSSGNTIYF. CDR3 sequence (DNA): TGTGCCAGCAGCTTAGCGAGTGGGCTAAGCTCTGGAAACACCATATATTTT. This chain connects TRBV7-9 to TRBJ1-3; D gene uncertain. Trimming took 0 bases from V and 0 from J, leaving 12 bases between them. Germline CDR1 and CDR2: SEHNR and FQNEAQ (reference sequence). This CDR3 contains 17 residues.

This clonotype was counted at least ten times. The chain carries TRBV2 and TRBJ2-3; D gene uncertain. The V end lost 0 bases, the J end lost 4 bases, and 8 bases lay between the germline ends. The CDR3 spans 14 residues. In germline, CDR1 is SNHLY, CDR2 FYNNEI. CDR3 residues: CASSEASVADTQYF. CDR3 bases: TGTGCCAGCAGTGAAGCCTCAGTGGCAGATACGCAGTATTTT.

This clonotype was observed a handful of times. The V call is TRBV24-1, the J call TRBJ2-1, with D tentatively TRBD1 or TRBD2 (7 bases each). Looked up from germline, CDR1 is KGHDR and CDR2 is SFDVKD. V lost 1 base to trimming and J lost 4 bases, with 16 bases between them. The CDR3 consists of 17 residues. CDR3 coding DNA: TGTGCCACCAGTGATTTCGAAGCGGGACAGATTTACAATGAGCAGTTCTTC. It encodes CATSDFEAGQIYNEQFF.

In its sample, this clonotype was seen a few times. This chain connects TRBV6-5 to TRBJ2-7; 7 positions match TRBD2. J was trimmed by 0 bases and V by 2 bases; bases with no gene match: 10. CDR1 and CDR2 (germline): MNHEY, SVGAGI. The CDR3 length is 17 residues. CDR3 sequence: CASSYDLRGVNSYEQYF. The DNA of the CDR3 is TGTGCCAGCAGTTACGATTTACGGGGGGTAAACTCCTACGAGCAGTACTTC.

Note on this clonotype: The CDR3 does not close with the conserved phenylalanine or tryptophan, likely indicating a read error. CDR3 DNA sequence: TGCTGTGCTAGAGATCTCTTCGCGGGAGGGAGGTCCTACAATGAGCAGTTCTCC. Its protein product is CCARDLFAGGRSYNEQFS. The chain is built from TRBV20-1 and TRBJ2-1; TRBD2 matches at 9 bases. CDR1 is DFQATT and CDR2 is SNEGSKA in the germline V gene (reference sequence). The CDR3 covers 18 residues.

DNA for the CDR3: TGTGCCAGCAGCCCCGGAGGGGGGGCGAGCTCTGGAAACACCATATATTTT. Translated: CASSPGGGASSGNTIYF. V and J are TRBV9 and TRBJ1-3, with D perhaps TRBD1 (6 bases). From germline, CDR1 is SGDLS and CDR2 YYNGEE. V lost 4 bases and J 0 bases, leaving 17 bases between the germline ends. CDR3 length equals 17 residues. The entire variable domain, with the rest obtained from reference TRBV9 and TRBJ1-3, is as follows: DSGVTQTPKHLITATGQRVTLRCSPRSGDLSVYWYQQSLDQGLQFLIQYYNGEERAKGNILERFSAQQFPDLHSELNLSSLELGDSALYFCASSPGGGASSGNTIYFGEGSWLTVV.

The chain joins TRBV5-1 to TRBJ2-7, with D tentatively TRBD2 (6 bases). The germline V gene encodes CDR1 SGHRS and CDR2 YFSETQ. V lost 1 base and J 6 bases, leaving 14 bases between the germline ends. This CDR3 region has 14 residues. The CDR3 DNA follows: TGCGCCAGCAGCTTGTTGGCGGGAACAGGCGAGCAGTACTTC. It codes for CASSLLAGTGEQYF.

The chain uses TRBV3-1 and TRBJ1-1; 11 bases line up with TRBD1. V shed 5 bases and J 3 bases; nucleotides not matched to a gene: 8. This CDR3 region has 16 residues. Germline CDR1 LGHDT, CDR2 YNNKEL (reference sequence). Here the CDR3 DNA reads TGTGCCAGCAGCTACGGACAGGGGGCTTCGGACACTGAAGCTTTCTTT. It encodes CASSYGQGASDTEAFF.

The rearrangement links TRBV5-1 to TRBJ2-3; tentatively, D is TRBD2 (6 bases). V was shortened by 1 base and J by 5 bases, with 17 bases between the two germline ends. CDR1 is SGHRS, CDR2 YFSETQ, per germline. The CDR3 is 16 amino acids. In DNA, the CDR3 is TGCGCCAGCAGCTTGTTCCGGCCTAGCGCCGAAGATACGCAGTATTTT. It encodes CASSLFRPSAEDTQYF.